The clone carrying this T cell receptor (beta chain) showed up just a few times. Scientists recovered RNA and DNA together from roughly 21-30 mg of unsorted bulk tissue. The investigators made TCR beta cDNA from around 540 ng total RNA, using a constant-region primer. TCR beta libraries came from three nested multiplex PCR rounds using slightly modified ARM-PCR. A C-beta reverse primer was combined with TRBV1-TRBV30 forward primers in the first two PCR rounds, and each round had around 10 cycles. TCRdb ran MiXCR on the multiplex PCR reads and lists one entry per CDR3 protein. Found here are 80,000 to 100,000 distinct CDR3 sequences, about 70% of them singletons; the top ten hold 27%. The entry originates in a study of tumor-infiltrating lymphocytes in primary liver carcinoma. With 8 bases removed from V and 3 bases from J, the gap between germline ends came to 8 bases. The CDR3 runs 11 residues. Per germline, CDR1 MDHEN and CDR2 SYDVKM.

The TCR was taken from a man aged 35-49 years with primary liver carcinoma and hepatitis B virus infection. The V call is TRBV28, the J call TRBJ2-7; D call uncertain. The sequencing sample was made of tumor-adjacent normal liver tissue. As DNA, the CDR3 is TGTGCCAGCGGCAAAATCTACGAGCAGTACTTC. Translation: CASGKIYEQYF.